This is a list of T cell receptor beta chains from one sample in a study of shared clonotypes between healthy human individuals. TCRdb keeps only in-frame clones here, not all; method: immunoSEQ multiplex PCR. The table includes approximately 320,000 clones, over 65% detected once. Sequencing was carried out using memory CD4+ T cells sorted from blood. The receptor source for this set is a man aged 30-40 years in good health. Both conserved end residues are part of each CDR3. Fields, in order: clone size, J gene, V gene, D gene, CDR3 DNA, CDR3 protein. D genes are given only for firm matches. The size of a clone is reported for some rows only, either as once, few or many, or as a class for expanded clones.

clone size: .; J gene: TRBJ1-2; V gene: TRBV5-4; D gene: TRBD1; CDR3 DNA: TGTGCCAGCAGCCAGGGGGGAAGGAACTATGGCTACACCTTC; CDR3 protein: CASSQGGRNYGYTF
clone size: .; J gene: TRBJ2-7; V gene: TRBV5-1; D gene: .; CDR3 DNA: TGCGCCAGCAGCTTGGTAGAGGATCCCTACGAGCAGTACTTC; CDR3 protein: CASSLVEDPYEQYF
clone size: .; J gene: TRBJ1-4; V gene: TRBV4-1; D gene: .; CDR3 DNA: TGCGCCAGCAGCCAGAGGACAGCAACTAATGAAAAACTGTTTTTT; CDR3 protein: CASSQRTATNEKLFF
clone size: .; J gene: TRBJ2-2; V gene: TRBV2; D gene: TRBD1; CDR3 DNA: TGTGCCAGCTTGCCGGGACAGGGGGCGGCCGGGGAGCTGTTTTTT; CDR3 protein: CASLPGQGAAGELFF
clone size: .; J gene: TRBJ2-7; V gene: TRBV5-4; D gene: .; CDR3 DNA: TGTGCCAGCAGCTTGGCTTCGGGCTACGAGCAGTACTTC; CDR3 protein: CASSLASGYEQYF
clone size: .; J gene: TRBJ1-1; V gene: TRBV18; D gene: TRBD1; CDR3 DNA: TGTGCCAGCTCACCTTACGGGCGACAGGGCAACACTGAAGCTTTCTTT; CDR3 protein: CASSPYGRQGNTEAFF
clone size: .; J gene: TRBJ2-7; V gene: TRBV4-2; D gene: TRBD1; CDR3 DNA: TGTGCCAGCAGCCTTACCGGGACAGGGGTCGGCGAGCAGTACTTC; CDR3 protein: CASSLTGTGVGEQYF
clone size: .; J gene: TRBJ2-1; V gene: TRBV29-1; D gene: TRBD2; CDR3 DNA: TGCAGCGTTGGAACTAGCGGGAGCTCATGGGAGCAGTTCTTC; CDR3 protein: CSVGTSGSSWEQFF
clone size: .; J gene: TRBJ1-4; V gene: TRBV28; D gene: .; CDR3 DNA: TGTGCCAGCAGTTTGCGCGCCGCAGGACCAAATGAAAAACTGTTTTTT; CDR3 protein: CASSLRAAGPNEKLFF
clone size: .; J gene: TRBJ2-7; V gene: TRBV6-6; D gene: TRBD2; CDR3 DNA: TGTGCCAGCAGTTACTCGACTAGCGGGAGTAACGAGCAGTACTTC; CDR3 protein: CASSYSTSGSNEQYF
clone size: .; J gene: TRBJ1-1; V gene: TRBV29-1; D gene: .; CDR3 DNA: TGCAGCGTTGGTGGAGGCACTGAAGCTTTCTTT; CDR3 protein: CSVGGGTEAFF
clone size: .; J gene: TRBJ2-1; V gene: TRBV29-1; D gene: TRBD1; CDR3 DNA: TGCAGCGTTGAGCGGGACAGGGACAATGAGCAGTTCTTC; CDR3 protein: CSVERDRDNEQFF
clone size: .; J gene: TRBJ2-2; V gene: TRBV2; D gene: TRBD2; CDR3 DNA: TGTGCCAGCAGTCCGAGGAGTCCTAGCGGGTTTAACACCGGGGAGCTGTTTTTT; CDR3 protein: CASSPRSPSGFNTGELFF
clone size: .; J gene: TRBJ2-7; V gene: TRBV14; D gene: TRBD2; CDR3 DNA: TGTGCCAGCAGCACCGGACTAGCGGCTAACGAGCAGTACTTC; CDR3 protein: CASSTGLAANEQYF
clone size: .; J gene: TRBJ2-7; V gene: TRBV5-1; D gene: .; CDR3 DNA: TGCGCCAGCAGCTTGGGGCCTTCGGGCTCCTACGAGCAGTACTTC; CDR3 protein: CASSLGPSGSYEQYF
clone size: .; J gene: TRBJ2-7; V gene: TRBV9; D gene: .; CDR3 DNA: TGTGCCAGCAGCCCCGATAAGGGACCCTACGAGCAGTACTTC; CDR3 protein: CASSPDKGPYEQYF
clone size: .; J gene: TRBJ2-1; V gene: TRBV5-1; D gene: TRBD2; CDR3 DNA: TGCGCCAGCAGCCTGCCCCCCCTAGCGGGCGGCTACAATGAGCAGTTCTTC; CDR3 protein: CASSLPPLAGGYNEQFF
clone size: once; J gene: TRBJ2-3; V gene: TRBV4-1; D gene: .; CDR3 DNA: TGCGCCAGCAGCCAAGTATGGGGAAGGGAAACAGATACGCAGTATTTT; CDR3 protein: CASSQVWGRETDTQYF
clone size: many; J gene: TRBJ2-3; V gene: TRBV2; D gene: .; CDR3 DNA: TGTGCCAGCAGGGACATCGCGGATACGCAGTATTTT; CDR3 protein: CASRDIADTQYF
clone size: .; J gene: TRBJ1-2; V gene: TRBV11-1; D gene: .; CDR3 DNA: TGTGCCAGCAGCTTACCGGGGGCCCCCTATGGCTACACCTTC; CDR3 protein: CASSLPGAPYGYTF
clone size: .; J gene: TRBJ1-1; V gene: TRBV5-5; D gene: TRBD1; CDR3 DNA: TGTGCCAGCAGCCAGGGGGCCCGACAGGGGGGAACTGAAGCTTTCTTT; CDR3 protein: CASSQGARQGGTEAFF
clone size: .; J gene: TRBJ1-1; V gene: TRBV7-3; D gene: .; CDR3 DNA: TGTGCCAGCAGCTCTAACAGGAACACTGAAGCTTTCTTT; CDR3 protein: CASSSNRNTEAFF
clone size: few; J gene: TRBJ2-1; V gene: TRBV4-2; D gene: .; CDR3 DNA: TGTGCCAGCAGCCTTGGGGGAGGGGGCAGGAATTACAATGAGCAGTTCTTC; CDR3 protein: CASSLGGGGRNYNEQFF
clone size: .; J gene: TRBJ1-2; V gene: TRBV6-1; D gene: .; CDR3 DNA: TGTGCCAGCAGTGAGGTCGCCTCAGACGAAAATGGCTACACCTTC; CDR3 protein: CASSEVASDENGYTF
clone size: .; J gene: TRBJ2-7; V gene: TRBV19; D gene: TRBD1; CDR3 DNA: TGTGCCAGTAGTATCTCGACAGGGAACGAGCAGTACTTC; CDR3 protein: CASSISTGNEQYF
clone size: .; J gene: TRBJ1-1; V gene: TRBV7-2; D gene: TRBD1; CDR3 DNA: TGTGCCAGCAGCTTAGGGACAGGGGGTCTAAACACTGAAGCTTTCTTT; CDR3 protein: CASSLGTGGLNTEAFF